This record covers a single T cell receptor (beta chain). Trimming left V 0 bases short and J 7 bases short, with 15 bases between. This CDR3 contains 14 residues. In germline, CDR1 is SQVTM, CDR2 ANQGSEA. Libraries were prepared by immunoSEQ multiplex PCR; TCRdb keeps only in-frame clonotypes and omits some of them. The sample carries more than 50,000 clones, about 85% recorded once. The sample is drawn from a study of OX40 agonist ivuxolimab in advanced cancers. The rearrangement joins TRBV29-1 to TRBJ1-2; D is unresolved. The receptor's source is an adult with an advanced solid tumor such as melanoma, head and neck, liver or kidney cancer. The material sequenced was CD4+ or CD8+ T cells sorted from blood, taken in a trial of the OX40 agonist ivuxolimab. CDR3 nucleotides: TGCAGCGTTGAAGAGCCCAGCAGGATGGCTGGCTACACCTTC. As protein: CSVEEPSRMAGYTF. The whole variable domain, remainder taken from reference TRBV29-1 and TRBJ1-2, is SAVISQKPSRDICQRGTSLTIQCQVDSQVTMMFWYRQQPGQSLTLIATANQGSEATYESGFVIDKFPISRPNLTFSTLTVSNMSPEDSSIYLCSVEEPSRMAGYTFGSGTRLTVV.